The next 19 T cell receptor beta chains were all read from a single sample in a study of T cells in Graves' hyperthyroidism and ophthalmopathy. RNA transcripts provided the source from which TCR beta CDR3 regions were amplified. In the first-round RT-PCR of the TCR CDR3, the HTBI primer set was used. TCRdb re-analysed the multiplex PCR reads in MiXCR, keeping a single row per CDR3 protein. The sample lists 490,000 or so distinct CDR3 sequences, approximately 22% occurring once. Sequenced input: blood. Receptors originate from a woman aged 70 to 79 with Graves' ophthalmopathy.

This CDR3 is CASSLEVTSGISYEQYF. The CDR3 nucleotides read TGCGCCAGCAGCTTGGAAGTGACTAGCGGGATTTCCTACGAGCAGTACTTC. The chain links TRBV5-1 to TRBJ2-7; 11 bases line up with TRBD2. Germline lookup yields CDR1 SGHRS and CDR2 YFSETQ. Trimming removed 0 bases from V and 1 base from J; junction bases left unmatched: 6. The CDR3 sequence is 17 residues long.

The chain uses TRBV5-1 and TRBJ2-5; D unresolved. The V gene lost 3 bases and the J gene lost 1 base, with 7 bases spanning the gap. This CDR3 has 13 residues. Germline loops: CDR1 SGHRS, CDR2 YFSETQ. CDR3 loop: CASSSSPQETQYF. CDR3 sequence (DNA): TGCGCCAGCAGCTCTTCCCCCCAAGAGACCCAGTACTTC.

This clonotype showed up just a few times. This rearrangement joins TRBV12-3 or TRBV12-4 to TRBJ1-1; no reliable D call. V was cut by 0 bases and J by 6 bases, with 14 bases left in between. CDR3 length: 15 residues. CDR3 coding DNA: TGTGCCAGCAGTTTAGCGGGGTCAGAATACTCTGAAGCTTTCTTT. Translated: CASSLAGSEYSEAFF.

This chain joins TRBV4-2 and TRBJ2-7; 7 bases are shared with TRBD2. This CDR3 is 15 amino acids long. Trimming cost V 1 base and J 2 bases; bases outside gene matches: 5. Germline V gene data show CDR1 as LGHNA and CDR2 as YNFKEQ. The CDR3 DNA reads as TGTGCCAGCAGCCAAGGTCTAGCGGAGCCCTACGAGCAGTACTTC. Translated: CASSQGLAEPYEQYF.

This clonotype has more than one count but fewer than ten. This chain connects TRBV6-1 to TRBJ2-3, with 8 bases matching TRBD2. Looked up from germline, CDR1 is MNHNS and CDR2 is SASEGT. This CDR3 contains 17 residues. V shed 4 bases, J shed 7 bases, and the junction held 16 bases outside the gene matches. The DNA of the CDR3 is TGTGCCAGCAGTGCTCATACGCCGGGACTAGGTCCCCATACGCAGTATTTT. Amino acid sequence: CASSAHTPGLGPHTQYF.

This clonotype was seen repeatedly, ten times or more. The chain combines TRBV11-2 with TRBJ1-1; 8 positions match TRBD1. The CDR3 consists of 17 residues. The junction had 6 bases not matched to a gene; V was cut back by 0 bases and J by 0 bases. Germline V lookup: CDR1 SGHAT, CDR2 FQNNGV. The CDR3 DNA reads as TGTGCCAGCAGCTTAGAGGGGGACAGGAGCATGAACACTGAAGCTTTCTTT. This encodes CASSLEGDRSMNTEAFF.

The rearrangement uses TRBV5-6 and TRBJ2-1; tentatively, D is TRBD2 (5 bases). V lost 4 bases to trimming and J lost 6 bases, with 14 bases between them. The germline V gene has CDR1 SGHDT and CDR2 YYEEEE. The CDR3 contains 14 residues. The CDR3 is CASSRGGRINEQFF. CDR3 DNA: TGTGCCAGCAGCCGTGGAGGTAGGATCAATGAGCAGTTCTTC.

This clonotype occurred a few times. The chain carries TRBV20-1 and TRBJ2-1; possibly TRBD2 for D (6 bases). CDR3 size: 14 residues. With 4 bases removed from V and 9 bases from J, the gap between germline ends came to 19 bases. Germline CDR1 and CDR2: DFQATT and SNEGSKA (reference sequence). The CDR3 DNA reads as TGCAGTGCTAATGGGCGGGGTCGTATAGGTGAGCAGTTCTTC. Amino acids: CSANGRGRIGEQFF.

The V and J genes are TRBV5-1 and TRBJ2-7; D is possibly TRBD2 (5 bases). V lost 5 bases to trimming and J lost 4 bases, with 13 bases between them. The CDR3 contains 13 residues. From germline, CDR1 is SGHRS and CDR2 YFSETQ. The DNA for the CDR3 is TGCGCCAGCAGGGAGGAAAACAGATACGAGCAGTACTTC. It encodes CASREENRYEQYF. Filled out from reference TRBV5-1 and TRBJ2-7, the complete variable domain reads KAGVTQTPRYLIKTRGQQVTLSCSPISGHRSVSWYQQTPGQGLQFLFEYFSETQRNKGNFPGRFSGRQFSNSRSEMNVSTLELGDSALYLCASREENRYEQYFGPGTRLTVT.

This clonotype occurred many times. V usage is TRBV2 and J usage is TRBJ1-4; 10 bases agree with TRBD1. There are 15 residues in the CDR3. The ends lost 1 base at V and 7 bases at J; junction bases unmatched: 3. Germline CDR1 SNHLY, CDR2 FYNNEI. For the CDR3, the DNA is TGTGCCAGCAGTGAAGTGGACAGGGGGAGTGAAAAACTGTTTTTT. It yields the protein CASSEVDRGSEKLFF.

The V and J genes are TRBV2 and TRBJ2-5; 9 bases fit TRBD2. J lost 5 bases, V lost 8 bases, and 6 bases had no gene match. There are 13 residues in the CDR3. CDR1 is SNHLY and CDR2 is FYNNEI in the germline V gene. As DNA, the CDR3 is TGTGCCAGCGGGCTAGCGGGAAGGGAGACCCAGTACTTC. Translating gives CASGLAGRETQYF.

V usage is TRBV27 and J usage is TRBJ2-7; TRBD2 is a possible D gene (6 bases). The CDR3 totals 15 residues. Germline V gene sequence: CDR1 MNHEY, CDR2 SMNVEV (reference sequence). With 7 bases removed from V and 2 bases from J, the gap between germline ends came to 18 bases. The CDR3 region has the DNA TGTGCCAGCAAGTCCCTTGGGGCGGGAACCTACGAGCAGTACTTC. Residues: CASKSLGAGTYEQYF.

This clonotype showed up just a few times. A junction boundary mismatches the germline segment, possibly from a read error. This chain uses TRBV27 with TRBJ2-2; D possibly corresponds to TRBD2 (5 bases). The germline V gene encodes CDR1 MNHEY and CDR2 SMNVEV (reference sequence). The length of the CDR3 is 13 residues. CDR3 protein: CASSLKNTGEPFF. For the CDR3, the DNA is TGTGCCAGCAGTTTGAAGAACACCGGGGAGCCGTTTTTT.

This clonotype has just a few counts. This chain uses TRBV28 with TRBJ1-2; 8 bases match TRBD1. The CDR3 has 15 residues. Germline V gives CDR1 MDHEN, CDR2 SYDVKM. Trimming at V came to 5 bases and at J to 4 bases, leaving 9 bases not matched to a gene. CDR3 nucleotide sequence: TGTGCCAGCAGTGTTCCCAGGGGGCAGATCTATGGCTACACCTTC. This gives the protein CASSVPRGQIYGYTF.

The J gene is TRBJ1-1, the V gene TRBV29-1; no clear D. Germline V gives CDR1 SQVTM, CDR2 ANQGSEA. V dropped 6 bases and J dropped 3 bases, with 11 bases sitting between them. This CDR3 spans 12 amino acids. CDR3 sequence (DNA): TGCAGCGTCGACCGAGCAGACACTGAAGCTTTCTTT. Translated, it gives CSVDRADTEAFF. Complete variable domain (other parts from reference TRBV29-1 and TRBJ1-1): SAVISQKPSRDICQRGTSLTIQCQVDSQVTMMFWYRQQPGQSLTLIATANQGSEATYESGFVIDKFPISRPNLTFSTLTVSNMSPEDSSIYLCSVDRADTEAFFGQGTRLTVV.

The chain links TRBV30 to TRBJ2-5; D is possibly TRBD1 (6 bases). The V end lost 3 bases, the J end lost 10 bases, and 15 bases lay between the germline ends. There are 12 residues in the CDR3. The V gene's germline CDR1 is GTSNPN and CDR2 SVGIG (reference sequence). The DNA for the CDR3 is TGTGCCTGGAGGCTGGACAGTCAGAACCAGTACTTC. This translates into CAWRLDSQNQYF.

This clonotype was seen a few times. The chain uses TRBV18 and TRBJ2-1; D uncertain. Trimming removed 6 bases at V and 9 bases at J, with 15 bases between. This CDR3 has 13 residues. From germline, CDR1 is KGHSH and CDR2 LQKENI. CDR3 amino acids: CASSPLGVTEQFF. The DNA for the CDR3 is TGTGCCAGCTCCCCTCTCGGAGTGACTGAGCAGTTCTTC.

The V call is TRBV5-6, the J call TRBJ2-3; tentatively, D is TRBD2 (5 bases). Germline values: CDR1 SGHDT, CDR2 YYEEEE. CDR3 length equals 16 residues. Trimming pared 0 bases from V and 2 bases from J, leaving 13 bases between. The CDR3 sequence is CASSLVKNGLTDTQYF. Here the CDR3 DNA reads TGTGCCAGCAGCTTGGTGAAGAACGGACTCACAGATACGCAGTATTTT.

The rearrangement uses TRBV6-1 and TRBJ1-6; no clear D gene. The germline V gene encodes CDR1 MNHNS and CDR2 SASEGT. The CDR3 spans 16 residues. The V end lost 1 base, the J end lost 7 bases, and 14 bases lay between the germline ends. In DNA, the CDR3 is TGTGCCAGCAGTGAAGTTCTGACAATTGGGAATTCACCCCTCCACTTT. Translating gives CASSEVLTIGNSPLHF.